The 13 T cell receptor beta chains given below trace back to one sample, sequenced in a study of blood T cell repertoires in COVID-19. Measured with immunoSEQ multiplex PCR; TCRdb has only the in-frame clones, and not every one. Of about 140,000 clones listed, about 79% are singletons. Input material: PBMCs or T cells enriched from blood (not recorded which). These receptors originate from a woman aged 50 to 60 who had recovered from COVID-19.

This clone appeared a single time. The chain links TRBV19 to TRBJ2-6, with D possibly TRBD1 on 6 matching bases. Trimming removed 4 bases from V and 4 bases from J, with 11 bases in between. The CDR3 consists of 15 residues. CDR1 and CDR2 (germline): LNHDA, SQIVND (reference sequence). The CDR3 DNA reads TGTGCCAGTAGTACCACAGGGCCAGGGGCCAACGTCCTGACTTTC. Translating it yields CASSTTGPGANVLTF.

The chain uses TRBV6-5 and TRBJ1-2; D might be TRBD1 (5 bases). Germline CDR1 and CDR2: MNHEY and SVGAGI. V lost 0 bases to trimming and J lost 8 bases, with 10 bases between them. CDR3 length: 13 residues. The CDR3 sequence is CASSYSGGRGYTF. CDR3 DNA: TGTGCCAGCAGTTACTCCGGGGGTCGCGGCTACACCTTC.

The chain uses TRBV27 and TRBJ1-1; D gene ambiguous. The CDR3 has 11 residues. Trimming shortened V by 11 bases and J by 3 bases, and 10 bases separated the two germline ends. Germline V gene lookup returns CDR1 MNHEY and CDR2 SMNVEV (reference sequence). The CDR3, as DNA: TGTGCCTCCCTGTATGACACTGAAGCTTTCTTT. Its protein is CASLYDTEAFF.

Comment on this clone: With a much larger clone just one base away, this may be a read error. This chain joins TRBV6-5 and TRBJ2-5, with D unresolved. CDR3 length equals 11 residues. Germline CDR1 MNHEY, CDR2 SVGAGI. V was cut by 6 bases and J by 5 bases, with 7 bases left in between. The CDR3 bases are TGTGCCAGCAGCCTCGGGGAGACCCAGTACTTC. Translated, it gives CASSLGETQYF.

This clone was recorded only once. The gene calls are TRBV5-1 and TRBJ1-4, with D possibly TRBD1 on 6 matching bases. The CDR3 consists of 17 residues. Per the germline V gene, CDR1 is SGHRS and CDR2 is YFSETQ. V lost 2 bases and J 0 bases, leaving 14 bases between the germline ends. The CDR3 here is CASSFRQVEATNEKLFF. Here the CDR3 DNA reads TGCGCCAGCAGCTTTAGACAGGTCGAGGCAACTAATGAAAAACTGTTTTTT.

The rearrangement links TRBV2 to TRBJ2-5; TRBD1 is a possible D gene (6 bases). The CDR3 consists of 12 residues. The V and J ends lost 8 bases and 5 bases respectively, with 12 bases between them. The germline gives CDR1 SNHLY, CDR2 FYNNEI. The CDR3 reads CASERDTETQYF. The DNA of the CDR3 is TGTGCCAGCGAACGGGACACGGAGACCCAGTACTTC.

This clone was detected only a few times. The chain joins TRBV30 to TRBJ2-1; maybe TRBD1 (6 bases). This CDR3 region has 14 residues. Trimming stripped 4 bases from V and 4 bases from J, with 14 bases between. The germline gives CDR1 GTSNPN, CDR2 SVGIG (reference sequence). For the CDR3, the DNA is TGTGCCTGGAAAAGGGGCAGGGGATACAATGAGCAGTTCTTC. Encoded protein: CAWKRGRGYNEQFF.

The chain recombines TRBV10-3 with TRBJ1-3; D unresolved. Per germline, CDR1 ENHRY and CDR2 SYGVKD. Trimming stripped 3 bases from V and 3 bases from J, with 9 bases between. The CDR3 has 14 residues. CDR3 nucleotide sequence: TGTGCCATCAGTGAACAGTCTTATGGAAACACCATATATTTT. Protein: CAISEQSYGNTIYF.

The genes are TRBV11-3 and TRBJ2-1, with 7 bases matching TRBD1. Germline trimming cut 5 bases from V and 2 bases from J; bases unmatched to any gene: 6. The CDR3 sequence is 15 residues long. Germline-derived CDR1 and CDR2 are SGHNT and YENEEA. The CDR3 reads CASSPWGQPYNEQFF. CDR3 coding DNA: TGTGCCAGCAGCCCGTGGGGACAGCCCTACAATGAGCAGTTCTTC.

The genes are TRBV24-1 and TRBJ2-1, with 7 bases fitting TRBD1. V was pared by 5 bases and J by 8 bases, with 8 bases of the junction left unmatched. Germline CDR1 KGHDR, CDR2 SFDVKD. The CDR3 has 14 residues. CDR3 protein: CATSGDRAPDEQFF. CDR3 DNA: TGTGCCACCAGTGGCGACAGGGCCCCCGATGAGCAGTTCTTC.

This clone has only one observation. The V and J genes are TRBV18 and TRBJ2-1; no reliable D call. CDR3 length equals 16 residues. V lost 3 bases to trimming and J lost 8 bases, with 20 bases between them. Germline values: CDR1 KGHSH, CDR2 LQKENI. CDR3 coding DNA: TGTGCCAGCTCACCCATCCTTAAAAGTGGGCGAGATGAGCAGTTCTTC. As protein: CASSPILKSGRDEQFF.

V usage is TRBV5-5 and J usage is TRBJ2-2, with D perhaps matching TRBD2 (6 bases). The CDR3 has 14 amino acids. Germline assignment: CDR1 SGHKS and CDR2 YYEKEE (reference sequence). The V end lost 1 base, the J end lost 3 bases, and 7 bases lay between the germline ends. The DNA of the CDR3 is TGTGCCAGCAGCTTGAGGAGGGACACCGGGGAGCTGTTTTTT. Translating gives CASSLRRDTGELFF.

In regard to this clone: Other DNA sequences from this sample encode an identical CDR3 as well. The rearrangement links TRBV6-5 to TRBJ1-5, with 8 bases identical to TRBD1. The V gene's germline CDR1 is MNHEY and CDR2 SVGAGI. The CDR3 has 14 residues. With 5 bases clipped from V and 2 bases from J, the junction kept 2 bases outside the gene matches. For the CDR3, the DNA is TGTGCCAGCAGTCCGACAGGGGGCAATCAGCCCCAGCATTTT. Its protein is CASSPTGGNQPQHF.